The 16 T cell receptor beta chains listed next were all sequenced from one sample in a study of blood T cells in healthy people across ages. Combining a sample-barcoded 5' primer with a J-beta primer mix, a second PCR ran for about 6 to 11 cycles. Via MiXCR, TCRdb re-called the 5' RACE reads, giving one row per CDR3 protein. The sample consists of nearly 1 million distinct CDR3 sequences, 51% of them appearing once. The sample was blood. The source of these receptors is a woman in her sixties or seventies in good health.

The chain is built from TRBV5-5 and TRBJ1-2; D may be TRBD1 (5 bases). The germline V and J ends were trimmed by 4 bases and 8 bases, with 15 bases remaining between them. Per germline, CDR1 SGHKS and CDR2 YYEKEE (reference sequence). The CDR3 sequence is 13 residues long. DNA of the CDR3: TGTGCCAGCAGCCCCGAGCCAAACAGGGGCTACACCTTC. Translated, it gives CASSPEPNRGYTF.

J is TRBJ1-5 and V is TRBV29-1; maybe TRBD1 (6 bases). Germline CDR1 and CDR2: SQVTM and ANQGSEA. Trimming removed 4 bases from V and 1 base from J, with 11 bases in between. The CDR3 length is 14 residues. The CDR3 DNA reads TGCAGCGTTGCGGCAGGGGCAAGCAATCAGCCCCAGCATTTT. This translates into CSVAAGASNQPQHF.

This chain connects TRBV14 to TRBJ2-3; D ambiguous. Germline V CDR1 and CDR2: SGHDN, FVKESK. The CDR3 loop spans 12 amino acids. V was trimmed by 2 bases and J by 8 bases, leaving 8 bases between them. Here the CDR3 reads CASSQRTATQYF. As DNA, the CDR3 is TGTGCCAGCAGCCAAAGGACGGCTACGCAGTATTTT.

In the case of this clonotype: A read error may account for a junction end that differs from germline. The rearrangement uses TRBV6-1 and TRBJ2-7; the match to TRBD1 covers 8 bases. The germline V gene has CDR1 MNHNS and CDR2 SASEGT. This CDR3 spans 18 amino acids. The CDR3 DNA sequence: TGTGCCAGCAGAGAAGGGGCAGGGGGCCCCAGAGCCAAAAACGTTCAGTACTTC. It encodes CASREGAGGPRAKNVQYF.

The chain recombines TRBV20-1 with TRBJ2-7; 7 bases are a match to TRBD2. CDR3 length equals 14 residues. The J segment lost 0 bases and the V segment lost 1 base, leaving 3 bases of the junction unmatched. Per the germline V gene, CDR1 is DFQATT and CDR2 is SNEGSKA (reference sequence). The CDR3 region has the DNA TGCAGTGCTAGAGCCGCGGGAGTCTCCTACGAGCAGTACTTC. It yields the protein CSARAAGVSYEQYF.

The chain employs TRBV9 and TRBJ2-5; D may correspond to TRBD1 or TRBD2 (5 bases each). The CDR3 runs 16 residues. The V end lost 0 bases, the J end lost 7 bases, and 19 bases lay between the germline ends. Germline CDR1 SGDLS, CDR2 YYNGEE. For the CDR3, the DNA is TGTGCCAGCAGCGTAGTAGAGGGACGCGGTACAGGGACCCAGTACTTC. It specifies CASSVVEGRGTGTQYF.

The V call is TRBV14, the J call TRBJ2-4; D possibly uses TRBD1 or TRBD2 (5 bases each). Matching the DNA end better, TRBJ2-5 makes the J call doubtful. Germline V CDR1 and CDR2: SGHDN, FVKESK. CDR3 length: 16 residues. In nucleotides, the CDR3 is TGTGCCAGCAGCCTCCGAGTGGGGACGACCCAAGAGACCCAGTACTTC. This translates into CASSLRVGTTQETQYF.

This chain joins TRBV28 and TRBJ1-6; D is ambiguous. The germline V gene has CDR1 MDHEN and CDR2 SYDVKM. This CDR3 comprises 15 residues. The V end was cut by 7 bases, the J end by 0 bases, with 10 bases between. CDR3 sequence reads: CASNKRSSYNSPLHF. The CDR3, as DNA: TGTGCCAGCAACAAAAGGAGCTCCTATAATTCACCCCTCCACTTT.

This clonotype was seen only once. The chain employs TRBV6-5 and TRBJ2-2, with a possible D match to TRBD1 (6 bases). Germline loops: CDR1 MNHEY, CDR2 SVGAGI. The CDR3 is 13 amino acids. V was trimmed by 5 bases and J by 7 bases, leaving 11 bases between them. CDR3 in DNA: TGTGCCAGCAGTCAGCCAGGGGTCGGGGAGCTGTTTTTT. Amino acids: CASSQPGVGELFF.

The chain uses TRBV7-9 and TRBJ2-3, with D unresolved. Germline assignment: CDR1 SEHNR and CDR2 FQNEAQ (reference sequence). The germline V and J ends were trimmed by 5 bases and 5 bases, with 20 bases remaining between them. This CDR3 has 16 amino acids. The CDR3 nucleotides read TGTGCCAGCAGCCCACCTGGGATGGGTCTAGGAGATACGCAGTATTTT. Protein sequence: CASSPPGMGLGDTQYF.

In this sample, this clonotype turned up a few times. This chain connects TRBV7-2 to TRBJ2-5; no reliable D call. The J call may be wrong; the DNA end is better matched by TRBJ2-7. The CDR3 covers 12 residues. Germline lookup yields CDR1 SGHTA and CDR2 FQGNSA. The CDR3 DNA is TGTGCCAGCAGCTTAAGTAACAACGAGCAGTACTTC. The encoded protein is CASSLSNNEQYF.

This clonotype was detected only a few times. The V and J genes are TRBV29-1 and TRBJ2-6, with D unclear. The length of the CDR3 is 13 residues. Trimming removed 7 bases from V and 0 bases from J, with 7 bases in between. Germline assignment: CDR1 SQVTM and CDR2 ANQGSEA. The CDR3 loop is CSAAGSGANVLTF. As DNA, the CDR3 is TGCAGCGCGGCAGGCTCTGGGGCCAACGTCCTGACTTTC.

This clonotype was counted once. V and J are TRBV6-6 and TRBJ2-3; 10 bases align to TRBD2. This CDR3 spans 17 amino acids. Trimming at V came to 2 bases and at J to 3 bases, leaving 8 bases not matched to a gene. The germline V gene has CDR1 MNHNY and CDR2 SVGAGI (reference sequence). CDR3 in DNA: TGTGCCAGCAGTTACGGAGCTAGCGGGAGAAGAACAGATACGCAGTATTTT. Translated, it gives CASSYGASGRRTDTQYF.

This clonotype showed up just a few times. V is TRBV7-8 and J is TRBJ1-1; D uncertain. The CDR3 contains 14 residues. Trimming left V 5 bases short and J 0 bases short, with 10 bases between. The germline CDR1 and CDR2 sequences are SGHVS and FQNEAQ. This CDR3 reads CASSPQSLNTEAFF. Written as DNA, the CDR3 is TGTGCCAGCAGCCCCCAGTCCTTGAACACTGAAGCTTTCTTT.

This clonotype came up a few times. The rearrangement uses TRBV3-1 and TRBJ2-1; 7 positions match TRBD2. The germline CDR1 and CDR2 sequences are LGHDT and YNNKEL (reference sequence). Germline trimming cut 3 bases from V and 0 bases from J; bases unmatched to any gene: 5. This CDR3 has 16 amino acids. The CDR3 region is CASSHRSGTSYNEQFF. The DNA for the CDR3 is TGTGCCAGCAGCCACCGGAGCGGGACCTCCTACAATGAGCAGTTCTTC.

CDR3 in amino acids: CASSSDGAGGLNYGYTF. The CDR3 DNA reads TGTGCCAGCAGCTCAGACGGTGCAGGGGGACTTAACTATGGCTACACCTTC. This chain connects TRBV7-9 to TRBJ1-2; TRBD1 aligns across 7 bases. Germline V CDR1 and CDR2: SEHNR, FQNEAQ (reference sequence). The CDR3 covers 17 residues. J was trimmed by 1 base and V by 4 bases; bases with no gene match: 12. Drawing the rest from reference TRBV7-9 and TRBJ1-2, the complete variable domain is DTGVSQNPRHKITKRGQNVTFRCDPISEHNRLYWYRQTLGQGPEFLTYFQNEAQLEKSRLLSDRFSAERPKGSFSTLEIQRTEQGDSAMYLCASSSDGAGGLNYGYTFGSGTRLTVV.